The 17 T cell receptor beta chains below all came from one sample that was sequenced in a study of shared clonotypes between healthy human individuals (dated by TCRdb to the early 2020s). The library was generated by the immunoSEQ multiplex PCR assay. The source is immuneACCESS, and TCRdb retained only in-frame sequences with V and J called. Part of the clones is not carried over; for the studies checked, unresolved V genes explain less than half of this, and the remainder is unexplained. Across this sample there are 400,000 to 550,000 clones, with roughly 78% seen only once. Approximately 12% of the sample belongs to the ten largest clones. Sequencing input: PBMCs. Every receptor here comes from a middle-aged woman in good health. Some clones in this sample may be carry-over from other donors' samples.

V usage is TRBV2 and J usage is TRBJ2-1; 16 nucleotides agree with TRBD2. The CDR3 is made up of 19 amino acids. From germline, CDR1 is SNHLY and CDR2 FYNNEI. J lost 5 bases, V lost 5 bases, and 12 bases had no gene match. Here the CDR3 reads CASSTGTSGRATGHNEQFF. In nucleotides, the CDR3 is TGTGCCAGCAGTACCGGGACTAGCGGGAGGGCCACGGGCCACAATGAGCAGTTCTTC. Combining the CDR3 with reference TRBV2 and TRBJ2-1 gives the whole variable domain EPEVTQTPSHQVTQMGQEVILRCVPISNHLYFYWYRQILGQKVEFLVSFYNNEISEKSEIFDDQFSVERPDGSNFTLKIRSTKLEDSAMYFCASSTGTSGRATGHNEQFFGPGTRLTVL.

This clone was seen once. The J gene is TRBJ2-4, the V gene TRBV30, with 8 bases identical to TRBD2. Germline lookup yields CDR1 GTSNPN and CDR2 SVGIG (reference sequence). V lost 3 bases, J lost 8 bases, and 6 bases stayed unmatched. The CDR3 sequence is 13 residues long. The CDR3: CAWSPSGRHIQYF. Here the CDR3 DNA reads TGTGCCTGGAGCCCGAGCGGGAGACACATTCAGTACTTC.

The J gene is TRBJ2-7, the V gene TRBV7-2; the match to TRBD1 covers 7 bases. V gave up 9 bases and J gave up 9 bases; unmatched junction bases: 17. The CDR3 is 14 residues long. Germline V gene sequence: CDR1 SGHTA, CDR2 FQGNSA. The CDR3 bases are TGTGCCAGTCAAGACAGGGTTGGGGCCCAATGGCAGTACTTC. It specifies CASQDRVGAQWQYF. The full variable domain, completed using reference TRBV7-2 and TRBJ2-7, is GAGVSQSPSNKVTEKGKDVELRCDPISGHTALYWYRQSLGQGLEFLIYFQGNSAPDKSGLPSDRFSAERTGGSVSTLTIQRTQQEDSAVYLCASQDRVGAQWQYFGPGTRLTVT.

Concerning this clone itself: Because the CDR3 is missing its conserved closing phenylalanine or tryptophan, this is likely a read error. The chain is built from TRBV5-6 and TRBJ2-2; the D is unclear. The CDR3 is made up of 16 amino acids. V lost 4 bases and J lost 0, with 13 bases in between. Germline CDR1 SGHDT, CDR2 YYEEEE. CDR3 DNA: TGTGCCAGCAGCCCGGACGGACCCGCGAACACCGGGGAGCTGTTTCTT. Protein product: CASSPDGPANTGELFL.

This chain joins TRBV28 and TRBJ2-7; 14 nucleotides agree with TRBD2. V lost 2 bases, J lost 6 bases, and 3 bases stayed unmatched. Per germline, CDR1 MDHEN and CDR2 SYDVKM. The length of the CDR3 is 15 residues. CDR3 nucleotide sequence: TGTGCCAGCAGTTTACCGGGACTAGCGGGAGTCGAGCAGTACTTC. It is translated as CASSLPGLAGVEQYF.

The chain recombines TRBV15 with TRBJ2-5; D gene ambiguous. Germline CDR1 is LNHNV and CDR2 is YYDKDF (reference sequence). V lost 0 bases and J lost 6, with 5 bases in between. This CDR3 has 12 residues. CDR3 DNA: TGTGCCACCAGCAGAGATGCTCAGACCCAGTACTTC. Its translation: CATSRDAQTQYF.

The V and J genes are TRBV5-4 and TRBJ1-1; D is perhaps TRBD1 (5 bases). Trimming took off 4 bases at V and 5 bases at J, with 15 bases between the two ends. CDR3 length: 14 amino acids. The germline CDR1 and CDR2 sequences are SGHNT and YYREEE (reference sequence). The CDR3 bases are TGTGCCAGCAGCGGGCAGGGAGGTGGAACTGAAGCTTTCTTT. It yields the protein CASSGQGGGTEAFF.

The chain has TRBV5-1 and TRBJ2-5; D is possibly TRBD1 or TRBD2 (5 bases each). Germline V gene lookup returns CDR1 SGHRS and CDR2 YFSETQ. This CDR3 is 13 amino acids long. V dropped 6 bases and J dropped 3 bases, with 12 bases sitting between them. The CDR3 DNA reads TGCGCCAGCACCCCGGGGCCTGAAGAGACCCAGTACTTC. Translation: CASTPGPEETQYF.

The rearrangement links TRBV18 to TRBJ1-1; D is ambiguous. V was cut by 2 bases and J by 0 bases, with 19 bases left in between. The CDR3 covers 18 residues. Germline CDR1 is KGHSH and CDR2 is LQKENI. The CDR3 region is CASSPRAQAHRMNTEAFF. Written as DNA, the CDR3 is TGTGCCAGCTCACCAAGGGCCCAGGCACACAGAATGAACACTGAAGCTTTCTTT.

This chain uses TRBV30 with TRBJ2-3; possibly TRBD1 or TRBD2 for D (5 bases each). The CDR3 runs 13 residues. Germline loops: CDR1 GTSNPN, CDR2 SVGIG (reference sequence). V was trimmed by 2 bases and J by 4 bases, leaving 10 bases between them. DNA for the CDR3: TGTGCCTGGAGTATTAAGGGACCAGATACGCAGTATTTT. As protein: CAWSIKGPDTQYF.

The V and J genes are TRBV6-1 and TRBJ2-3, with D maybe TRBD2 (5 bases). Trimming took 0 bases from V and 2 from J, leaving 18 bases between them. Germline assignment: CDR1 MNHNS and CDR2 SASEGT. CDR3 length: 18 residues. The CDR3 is CASSEAARTHFDTDTQYF. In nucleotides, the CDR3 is TGTGCCAGCAGTGAAGCGGCCAGGACTCACTTTGACACAGATACGCAGTATTTT.

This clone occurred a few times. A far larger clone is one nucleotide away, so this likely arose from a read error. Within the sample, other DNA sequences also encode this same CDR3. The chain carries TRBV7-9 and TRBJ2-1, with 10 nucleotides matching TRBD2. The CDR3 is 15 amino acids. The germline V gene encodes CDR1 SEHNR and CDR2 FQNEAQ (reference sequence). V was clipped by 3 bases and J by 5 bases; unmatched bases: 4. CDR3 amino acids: CASSFRTSGHNEQFF. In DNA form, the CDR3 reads TGTGCCAGCAGCTTCAGGACTAGCGGACACAATGAGCAGTTCTTC.

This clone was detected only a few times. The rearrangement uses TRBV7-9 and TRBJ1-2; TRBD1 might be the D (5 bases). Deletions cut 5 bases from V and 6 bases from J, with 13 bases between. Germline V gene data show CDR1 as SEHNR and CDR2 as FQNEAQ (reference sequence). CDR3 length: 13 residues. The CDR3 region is CASSPPGLNGYTF. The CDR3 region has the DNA TGTGCCAGCAGCCCGCCGGGACTGAATGGCTACACCTTC.

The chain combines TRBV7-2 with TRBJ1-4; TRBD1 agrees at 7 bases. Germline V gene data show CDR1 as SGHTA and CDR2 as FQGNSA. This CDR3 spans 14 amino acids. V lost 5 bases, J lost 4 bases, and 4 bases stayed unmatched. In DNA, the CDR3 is TGTGCCAGCAGCCGGGACAGATATAATGAAAAACTGTTTTTT. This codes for CASSRDRYNEKLFF.

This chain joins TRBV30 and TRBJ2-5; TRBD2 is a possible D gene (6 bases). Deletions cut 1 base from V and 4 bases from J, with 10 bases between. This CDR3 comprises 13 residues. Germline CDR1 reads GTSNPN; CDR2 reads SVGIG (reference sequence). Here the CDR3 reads CAWSETRRETQYF. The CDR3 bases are TGTGCCTGGAGTGAGACTAGACGAGAGACCCAGTACTTC. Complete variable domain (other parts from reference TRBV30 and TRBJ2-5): SQTIHQWPATLVQPVGSPLSLECTVEGTSNPNLYWYRQAAGRGLQLLFYSVGIGQISSEVPQNLSASRPQDRQFILSSKKLLLSDSGFYLCAWSETRRETQYFGPGTRLLVL.

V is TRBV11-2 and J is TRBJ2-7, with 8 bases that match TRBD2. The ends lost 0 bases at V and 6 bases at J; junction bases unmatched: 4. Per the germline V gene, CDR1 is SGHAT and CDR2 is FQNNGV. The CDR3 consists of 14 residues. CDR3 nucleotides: TGTGCCAGCAGCTTAGATAGACTAGCGTCCGAGCAGTACTTC. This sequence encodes CASSLDRLASEQYF.

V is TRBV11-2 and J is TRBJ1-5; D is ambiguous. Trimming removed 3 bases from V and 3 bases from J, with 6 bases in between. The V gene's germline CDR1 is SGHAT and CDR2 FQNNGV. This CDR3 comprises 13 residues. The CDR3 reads CASSLDFNQPQHF. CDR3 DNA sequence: TGTGCCAGCAGCTTGGATTTCAATCAGCCCCAGCATTTT.